This TCR beta chain was recorded in a study of shared clonotypes between healthy human individuals. The method was immunoSEQ multiplex PCR; TCRdb's version includes in-frame clones alone and lacks a portion of them. The sample contains 2 million to 2.5 million clones, more than 90% of which appear only once. Deletions cut 6 bases from V and 6 bases from J, with 13 bases between. In germline, CDR1 is MNHEY, CDR2 SMNVEV (reference sequence). The CDR3 runs 13 residues. The chain is built from TRBV27 and TRBJ2-3; perhaps D is TRBD1 or TRBD2 (5 bases each). The sequence derives from a man aged 18 to 29 in good health. Material: naive CD4+ T cells sorted from blood. Sample subset: CD45RA+ positively selected. CDR3 amino acids: CASSPSWGDTQYF. In DNA form, the CDR3 reads TGTGCCAGCAGCCCGTCTTGGGGGGATACGCAGTATTTT.